The clone carrying this T cell receptor (beta chain) has a handful of counts. What it binds is unknown. Samples came from healthy bone marrow donors. This record comes from a study of cytomegalovirus exposure and HLA in healthy donors. The PCR had 60 Vbeta and 13 Jbeta primers. This table comes from immunoSEQ multiplex PCR, and its TCRdb copy is limited to in-frame clones, with some not included. The sample holds 100,000 to 150,000 clones, over 15% seen once. Findings of the study overall: For most subjects, TCR beta sequences were reported to predict HLA-A and HLA-B alleles with accuracy. Later analysis revealed greater clonal expansion in HLA-associated TCR beta chains than in equally common others. The Asian-associated ancestry cluster reportedly had fewer N-insertions than the approximately 700-donor mean in a later analysis.

Material: PBMCs. The sequence derives from a female donor in good health and CMV-seropositive.

This CDR3 reads CASSLTPGLAGVVRNEQFF. Here the CDR3 DNA reads TGTGCCAGCAGCTTAACGCCGGGACTAGCGGGAGTAGTGAGGAATGAGCAGTTCTTC. V usage is TRBV7-3 and J usage is TRBJ2-1, with 14 nucleotides matching TRBD2. V lost 0 bases to trimming and J lost 7 bases; unmatched junction nucleotides: 11. Germline V CDR1 and CDR2: SGHTA, FQGTGA. This CDR3 is built from 19 residues.